Following are 15 T cell receptor beta chains from one sample sequenced in a study of control samples from healthy donors and cancer patients. Data came from immunoSEQ multiplex PCR; TCRdb stores just in-frame clones and leaves some out. Among about 72,000 clones listed, approximately 92% were seen once. The sample was blood. Receptors were obtained from a woman in her sixties in good health.

This clone appeared a few times. The rearrangement uses TRBV28 and TRBJ2-7, with D hard to call. Trimming removed 8 bases from V and 2 bases from J, with 10 bases in between. The CDR3 covers 12 residues. Germline V gene data show CDR1 as MDHEN and CDR2 as SYDVKM. CDR3 nucleotide sequence: TGTGCCAGCGCGGTGGAGACCTACGAGCAGTACTTC. Protein: CASAVETYEQYF.

This chain links TRBV11-1 with TRBJ1-4; a weak D match, TRBD1 (6 bases). The CDR3 runs to 13 residues. In germline, CDR1 is SGHAT, CDR2 FQDESV (reference sequence). V was pared by 3 bases and J by 8 bases, with 10 bases between. Here the CDR3 reads CASSFGRGEKLFF. DNA of the CDR3: TGTGCCAGCAGCTTCGGCAGGGGAGAAAAACTGTTTTTT.

The chain has TRBV5-1 and TRBJ2-7, with D maybe TRBD2 (6 bases). CDR3 size: 12 residues. Germline CDR1 is SGHRS and CDR2 is YFSETQ. Trimming pared 3 bases from V and 3 bases from J, leaving 7 bases between. This chain's CDR3 is CASSWGGYEQYF. DNA of the CDR3: TGCGCCAGCAGCTGGGGAGGCTACGAGCAGTACTTC.

This clone was observed a single time. The chain carries TRBV6-5 and TRBJ1-1; no clear D gene. The CDR3 is 13 amino acids. Germline-derived CDR1 and CDR2 are MNHEY and SVGAGI. The germline V and J ends were trimmed by 0 bases and 7 bases, with 9 bases remaining between them. The CDR3 sequence is CASSYSLDGEAFF. The CDR3 DNA sequence: TGTGCCAGCAGTTACTCGTTAGACGGTGAAGCTTTCTTT.

This clone was observed a single time. This chain joins TRBV19 and TRBJ2-7; 13 bases align to TRBD2. CDR3 size: 14 residues. Germline values: CDR1 LNHDA, CDR2 SQIVND (reference sequence). The J segment lost 7 bases and the V segment lost 4 bases, leaving 4 bases of the junction unmatched. The CDR3: CASSRTSGSYEQYF. CDR3 bases: TGTGCCAGTAGTAGGACTAGCGGGAGTTATGAGCAGTACTTC.

This chain links TRBV27 with TRBJ1-1; 9 nucleotides agree with TRBD1. From germline, CDR1 is MNHEY and CDR2 SMNVEV (reference sequence). Trimming took 6 bases from V and 1 from J; bases not matched to a gene: 6. CDR3 length: 15 residues. CDR3 nucleotides: TGTGCCAGCAGGGGTCTGGGACAGGGGAACACTGAAGCTTTCTTT. It specifies CASRGLGQGNTEAFF.

This sequence joins TRBV7-9 and TRBJ1-5; possibly TRBD1 for D (6 bases). The germline V and J ends were trimmed by 2 bases and 5 bases, with 7 bases remaining between them. CDR3 length equals 13 residues. Germline V lookup: CDR1 SEHNR, CDR2 FQNEAQ (reference sequence). The CDR3 DNA reads TGTGCCAGCAGCTTACGGGGGCATCAGCCCCAGCATTTT. Translation: CASSLRGHQPQHF. Drawing the rest from reference TRBV7-9 and TRBJ1-5, the complete variable domain is DTGVSQNPRHKITKRGQNVTFRCDPISEHNRLYWYRQTLGQGPEFLTYFQNEAQLEKSRLLSDRFSAERPKGSFSTLEIQRTEQGDSAMYLCASSLRGHQPQHFGDGTRLSIL.

The chain joins TRBV28 to TRBJ1-2; weak D call: TRBD1 (6 bases). The CDR3 is 16 amino acids. Germline CDR1 MDHEN, CDR2 SYDVKM. Trimming pared 7 bases from V and 2 bases from J, leaving 20 bases between. CDR3 sequence reads: CASTLLGQPQNYGYTF. In nucleotides, the CDR3 is TGTGCCAGCACTCTACTCGGACAGCCTCAGAACTATGGCTACACCTTC.

The V call is TRBV11-2, the J call TRBJ1-3; 8 positions match TRBD1. There are 15 residues in the CDR3. V lost 2 bases, J lost 4 bases, and 4 bases stayed unmatched. Germline V gene data show CDR1 as SGHAT and CDR2 as FQNNGV. The CDR3: CASSLTGGFGNTIYF. CDR3 nucleotides: TGTGCCAGCAGCTTAACAGGGGGATTCGGAAACACCATATATTTT.

This chain connects TRBV28 to TRBJ1-2; 9 bases map to TRBD1. Germline CDR1 reads MDHEN; CDR2 reads SYDVKM. The J segment lost 2 bases and the V segment lost 7 bases, leaving 5 bases of the junction unmatched. CDR3 length: 14 residues. In DNA form, the CDR3 reads TGTGCCAGCAAGACAGGGGGAGCAAACTATGGCTACACCTTC. Amino acid sequence: CASKTGGANYGYTF.

This clone was detected only once. Here the CDR3 reads CASSPGLGGEQYF. The CDR3 DNA follows: TGTGCCAGCTCCCCTGGACTGGGGGGAGAGCAGTACTTC. This chain links TRBV18 with TRBJ2-7; possibly TRBD2 for D (6 bases). Between the trimmed V and J ends, which lost 6 bases and 7 bases, there was a span of 16 bases. The CDR3 has 13 amino acids. Germline lookup yields CDR1 KGHSH and CDR2 LQKENI.

The J gene is TRBJ2-4, the V gene TRBV7-9; TRBD2 matches at 14 bases. V was clipped by 4 bases and J by 7 bases; unmatched bases: 6. CDR3 size: 16 residues. Germline V CDR1 and CDR2: SEHNR, FQNEAQ (reference sequence). The CDR3 reads CASSSGTSGSRNIQYF. As DNA, the CDR3 is TGTGCCAGCAGCTCAGGGACTAGCGGGAGTCGGAACATTCAGTACTTC. Complete variable domain (other parts from reference TRBV7-9 and TRBJ2-4): DTGVSQNPRHKITKRGQNVTFRCDPISEHNRLYWYRQTLGQGPEFLTYFQNEAQLEKSRLLSDRFSAERPKGSFSTLEIQRTEQGDSAMYLCASSSGTSGSRNIQYFGAGTRLSVL.

This chain uses TRBV28 with TRBJ2-2; a possible D gene is TRBD2 (6 bases). Germline CDR1 reads MDHEN; CDR2 reads SYDVKM. V was shortened by 2 bases and J by 6 bases, with 13 bases between the two germline ends. The CDR3 has 15 amino acids. This chain's CDR3 is CASSLGAREAGELFF. The CDR3 DNA follows: TGTGCCAGCAGTTTAGGAGCCAGGGAGGCCGGGGAGCTGTTTTTT.

The genes are TRBV15 and TRBJ2-1, with 14 nucleotides matching TRBD2. Germline-derived CDR1 and CDR2 are LNHNV and YYDKDF (reference sequence). Trimming cost V 5 bases and J 7 bases; bases outside gene matches: 13. This CDR3 has 18 residues. CDR3 amino acids: CATSGHKRTSGRKNEQFF. CDR3 in DNA: TGTGCCACCAGCGGTCACAAGCGGACTAGCGGGAGGAAAAATGAGCAGTTCTTC. Complete variable domain (other parts from reference TRBV15 and TRBJ2-1): DAMVIQNPRYQVTQFGKPVTLSCSQTLNHNVMYWYQQKSSQAPKLLFHYYDKDFNNEADTPDNFQSRRPNTSFCFLDIRSPGLGDTAMYLCATSGHKRTSGRKNEQFFGPGTRLTVL.

The chain uses TRBV9 and TRBJ1-4; 7 positions agree with TRBD1. The CDR3 runs 15 residues. The germline gives CDR1 SGDLS, CDR2 YYNGEE. J lost 4 bases, V lost 4 bases, and 7 bases had no gene match. CDR3 loop: CASSPRGGLNEKLFF. The CDR3 DNA is TGTGCCAGCAGCCCCAGGGGGGGACTTAATGAAAAACTGTTTTTT.